This T cell receptor beta chain was found in a study of T cell repertoires in cytomegalovirus infection. Study details: Based on public TCR beta signatures, there were indications of CMV infection and of a matching HLA type. Study-wide points: The ex vivo response showed dominance by HLA-C-restricted CMV-specific TCR beta clonotypes.

On this clonotype: The antigen remains unidentified. Relative to the germline gene, one junction end is altered; a read error may explain this.

TCRdb called the reads again in MiXCR, with one record for every CDR3 protein. The sample yields about 830,000 distinct CDR3 sequences, 30% to 35% seen once. CDR1 and CDR2 from the germline V gene are SGHVS and FNYEAQ. This CDR3 is built from 15 residues. This chain links TRBV7-6 with TRBJ1-6; D unresolved. The source is a human donor in good health (CMV status not recorded). Some clones in this sample may be carry-over from other donors' samples. Sequences were derived from cultured CD8+ T cells from PBMCs, sampled from culture after CMV antigen stimulation. CDR3 DNA: TGTGCCAGCAGCCCTAGGACCGGCGGCAATTCACACCTCCACTTT. As protein: CASSPRTGGNSHLHF.